A selection of T cell receptor beta chains follows, all from one sample in a study of T cell changes during pregnancy in multiple sclerosis. Profiled with immunoSEQ multiplex PCR; TCRdb holds only in-frame clones, not every one. The table has some 51,000 clones, roughly 92% seen once. The sample was CD4+ T cells from peripheral blood mononuclear cells, taken in the second trimester of pregnancy. These receptors were obtained from a female donor with multiple sclerosis, enrolled in a pregnancy study. Both conserved end residues are trimmed from each CDR3.

CDR3 length,V gene,J gene,CDR3 protein
13,TRBV30,TRBJ1-3,AWSVTASSGNTIY
12,TRBV4-2,TRBJ2-3,ASSQDPRENTQY
11,TRBV11-1,TRBJ1-6,ASSLKEDSPLH
10,TRBV6-6,TRBJ1-2,ASTPGGNGYT
12,TRBV6-5,TRBJ2-7,ASRRGSTNYEQY
14,TRBV5-3,TRBJ2-1,ARSLTSGPTYNEQF
13,TRBV19,TRBJ1-1,ASSIGPGTTVEAF
12,TRBV19,TRBJ1-4,ASSTGGGREKLF
11,TRBV7-3,TRBJ1-2,ASSSDREYGYT
13,TRBV5-4,TRBJ2-2,ASSLDRVNTGELF
15,TRBV7-9,TRBJ1-5,ASSWGQGSMANQPQH
13,TRBV5-1,TRBJ2-3,ASSPGLAGVDTQY
11,TRBV30,TRBJ1-5,AWSMASNQPQH
12,TRBV7-2,TRBJ1-1,ASSLGEPETEAF
12,TRBV19,TRBJ1-2,ASSTVFSTGGYT
12,TRBV6-5,TRBJ1-1,ASSGTGPRTEAF
14,TRBV11-2,TRBJ2-7,ASSFTSGGVPYEQY
12,TRBV14,TRBJ2-3,ASSQEATMGTQY
14,TRBV7-8,TRBJ2-7,ASSSTTGVVSYEQY
12,TRBV7-3,TRBJ1-1,ASSSTGQNTEAF
11,TRBV9,TRBJ1-2,ASSVSGSWGYT
14,TRBV5-6,TRBJ2-7,ASSLIGQGAIYEQY
10,TRBV7-2,TRBJ2-1,ASTPRMAEQF
7,TRBV27,TRBJ2-7,ASYSEQY
12,TRBV7-2,TRBJ2-7,ASNLGQASYEQY
9,TRBV7-9,TRBJ2-7,ASSLSGEQY
13,TRBV5-4,TRBJ2-3,ASSPTGVRADTQY
13,TRBV7-2,TRBJ2-5,ASSSAGGPWETQY
15,TRBV15,TRBJ1-2,ATSRDPLTGTVAGYT
16,TRBV4-2,TRBJ2-3,ASSQVGSGGTSTDTQY
11,TRBV10-3,TRBJ1-2,AINTGTGNGYT
8,TRBV9,TRBJ2-4,ASSVGQRD
12,TRBV6-1,TRBJ1-3,ASRDRISGNTIY
15,TRBV7-9,TRBJ2-1,ASSFSGTTTPHNEQF
14,TRBV7-2,TRBJ1-2,ASSLGYETGTYGYT
11,TRBV7-2,TRBJ1-1,ASSSDRVTEAF
11,TRBV7-2,TRBJ1-1,ASSFLRRTEAF
14,TRBV7-2,TRBJ2-3,ASSLAQGSRTDTQY
10,TRBV5-4,TRBJ1-1,ASSLMRAEAF
15,TRBV9,TRBJ2-2,ASSVELYSRHTGELF
13,TRBV6-5,TRBJ1-5,ASSYSGTGKSRWH
13,TRBV5-6,TRBJ2-1,ASSFEQGVYNEQF
11,TRBV25-1,TRBJ2-7,ASSRSGGNEQY
13,TRBV19,TRBJ2-7,ASSTAAGEPYEQY
13,TRBV7-2,TRBJ2-2,ASSLAASGPGELF
14,TRBV25-1,TRBJ2-5,ASSEGLAGVQETQY
15,TRBV9,TRBJ1-4,ASSVAATGGRGEKLF
14,TRBV27,TRBJ2-2,ASSPWAGPGIGELF
11,TRBV19,TRBJ2-7,ASSIAGKREQY
11,TRBV6-5,TRBJ1-2,ATPGRSYYGYT